This TCR beta chain is drawn from a study of CXCR3-negative and CXCR3-positive naive CD8 T cells. Study-level results: Diversity ran similarly high across both naive subsets but far lower in memory CD8+ cells.

Each CD8+ T cell subset was sorted in triplicate, around 300,000 cells each. Cells that were CD45RO-CCR7+CD27+CD95- constituted naive CD8+ T cells. TRB cDNA libraries were made by UMI-labeled 5' RACE. Following a re-call of the 5' RACE reads, TCRdb has one entry per CDR3 protein and lacks DNA. The sample's table shows over 45,000 distinct CDR3 sequences. Turning to this clonotype: Its antigen is not known.

The length of the CDR3 is 11 residues. The germline V gene encodes CDR1 SGDLS and CDR2 YYNGEE. The sample consisted of naive CXCR3- CD8+ T cells from blood. Subset indicated: CD45RO-CCR7+CD27+CD95- naive CD8+ T cells lacking CXCR3 (TNR3-). This chain joins TRBV9 and TRBJ2-1; there is no DNA to check the TCRdb D call of TRBD1. This TCR was sampled from a human donor in good health. Some clones in this sample may be carry-over from other donors' samples. The CDR3 sequence: CASGAWDEQFF.